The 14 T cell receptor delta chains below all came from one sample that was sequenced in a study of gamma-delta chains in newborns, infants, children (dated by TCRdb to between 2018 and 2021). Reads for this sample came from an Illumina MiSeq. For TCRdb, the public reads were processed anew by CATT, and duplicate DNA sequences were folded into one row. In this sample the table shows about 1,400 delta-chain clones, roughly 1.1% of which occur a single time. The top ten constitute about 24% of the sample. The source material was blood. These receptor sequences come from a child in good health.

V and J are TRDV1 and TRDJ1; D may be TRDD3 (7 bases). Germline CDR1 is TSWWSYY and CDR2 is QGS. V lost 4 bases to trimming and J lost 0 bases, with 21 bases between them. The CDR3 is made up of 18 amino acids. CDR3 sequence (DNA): TGTGCTCTTGGGGTCCTACGGTACTGGGGATCTTACACCGATAAACTCATCTTT. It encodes CALGVLRYWGSYTDKLIF.

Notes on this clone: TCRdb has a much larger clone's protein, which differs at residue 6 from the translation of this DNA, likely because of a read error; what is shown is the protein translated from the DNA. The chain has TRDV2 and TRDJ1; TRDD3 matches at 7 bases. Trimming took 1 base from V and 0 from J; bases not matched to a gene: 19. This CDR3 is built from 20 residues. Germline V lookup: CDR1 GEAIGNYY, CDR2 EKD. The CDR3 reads CACDTPLVLGTSKYTDKLIF. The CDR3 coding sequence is TGTGCCTGTGACACTCCGCTGGTACTGGGGACCTCGAAGTACACCGATAAACTCATCTTT.

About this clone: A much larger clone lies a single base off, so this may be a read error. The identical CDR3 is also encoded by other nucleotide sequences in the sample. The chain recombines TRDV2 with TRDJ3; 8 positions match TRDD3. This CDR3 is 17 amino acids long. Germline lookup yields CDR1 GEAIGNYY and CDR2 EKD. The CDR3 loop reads CACDTVGDARDTRQMFF. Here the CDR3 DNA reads TGTGCCTGTGACACCGTGGGGGATGCCAGGGACACCCGGCAGATGTTTTTC.

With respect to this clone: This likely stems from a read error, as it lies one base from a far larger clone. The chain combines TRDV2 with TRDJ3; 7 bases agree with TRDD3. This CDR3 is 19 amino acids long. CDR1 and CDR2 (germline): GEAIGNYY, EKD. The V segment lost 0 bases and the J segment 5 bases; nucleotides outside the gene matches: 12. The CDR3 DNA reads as TGTGCCTGTGACACCGTGCTGGGGGGCCAGACCCGGGACACCCGACAGATGTTTTTC. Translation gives CACDTVLGGQTRDTRQMFF.

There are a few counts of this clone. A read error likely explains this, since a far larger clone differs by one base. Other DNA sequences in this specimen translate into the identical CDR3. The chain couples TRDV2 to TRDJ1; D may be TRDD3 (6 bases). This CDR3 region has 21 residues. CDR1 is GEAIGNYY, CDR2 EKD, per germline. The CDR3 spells CACDTIPVGGPGIRESDKLIF. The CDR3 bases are TGTGCCTGCGACACGATTCCGGTGGGCGGCCCGGGGATTAGGGAATCCGATAAACTCATCTTT.

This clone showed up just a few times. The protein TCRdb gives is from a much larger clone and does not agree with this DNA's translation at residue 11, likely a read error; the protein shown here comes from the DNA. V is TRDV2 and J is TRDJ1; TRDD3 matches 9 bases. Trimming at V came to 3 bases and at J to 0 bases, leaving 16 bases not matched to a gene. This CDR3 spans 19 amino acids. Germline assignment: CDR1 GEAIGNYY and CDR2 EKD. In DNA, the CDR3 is TGTGCCTGTGACCTCGTACGGCTGGGGGATGCTTCGTACACCGATAAACTCATCTTT. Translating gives CACDLVRLGDASYTDKLIF.

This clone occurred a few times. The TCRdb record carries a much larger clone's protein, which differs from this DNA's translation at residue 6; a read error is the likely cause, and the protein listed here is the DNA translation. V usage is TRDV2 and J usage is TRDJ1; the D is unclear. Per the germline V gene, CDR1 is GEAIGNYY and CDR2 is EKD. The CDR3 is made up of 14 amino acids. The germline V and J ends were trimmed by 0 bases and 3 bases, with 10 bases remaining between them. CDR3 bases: TGTGCCTGTGACACCGCCCCAGGGCCCGATAAACTCATCTTT. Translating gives CACDTAPGPDKLIF.

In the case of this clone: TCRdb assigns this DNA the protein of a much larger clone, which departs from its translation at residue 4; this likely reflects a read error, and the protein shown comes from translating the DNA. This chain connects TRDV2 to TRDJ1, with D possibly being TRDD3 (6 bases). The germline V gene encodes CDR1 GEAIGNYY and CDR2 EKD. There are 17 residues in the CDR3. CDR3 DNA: TGTGCCTGTAACACCGTACCCGGGGGACCTTACACCGATAAACTCATCTTT. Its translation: CACNTVPGGPYTDKLIF.

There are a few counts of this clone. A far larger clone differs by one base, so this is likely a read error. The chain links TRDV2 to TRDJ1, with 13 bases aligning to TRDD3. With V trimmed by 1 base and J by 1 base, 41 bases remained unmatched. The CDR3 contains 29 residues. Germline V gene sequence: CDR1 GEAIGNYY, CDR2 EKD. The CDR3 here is CACDTVNPGQTYRGLLGDTTLGGTDKLIF. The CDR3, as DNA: TGTGCCTGTGACACTGTCAACCCCGGGCAAACCTACCGTGGGTTACTGGGGGATACGACCCTGGGTGGCACCGATAAACTCATCTTT.

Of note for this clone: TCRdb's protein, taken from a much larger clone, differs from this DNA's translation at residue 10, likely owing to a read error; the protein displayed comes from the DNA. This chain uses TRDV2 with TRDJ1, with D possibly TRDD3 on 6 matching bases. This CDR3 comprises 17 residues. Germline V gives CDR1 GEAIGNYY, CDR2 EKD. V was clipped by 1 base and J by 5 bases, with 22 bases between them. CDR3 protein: CACDTIRTGRSRDKLIF. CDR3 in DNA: TGTGCCTGTGACACTATCCGGACTGGGAGATCAAGGGATAAACTCATCTTT.

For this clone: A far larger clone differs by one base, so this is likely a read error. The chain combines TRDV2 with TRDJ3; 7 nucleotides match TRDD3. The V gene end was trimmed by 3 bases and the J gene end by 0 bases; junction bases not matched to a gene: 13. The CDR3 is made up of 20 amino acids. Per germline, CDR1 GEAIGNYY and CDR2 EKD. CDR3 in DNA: TGTGCCTGTGACGCCCTGGGGGTTACTTCTAGCTCCTGGGACACCCGACAGATGTTTTTC. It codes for CACDALGVTSSSWDTRQMFF.

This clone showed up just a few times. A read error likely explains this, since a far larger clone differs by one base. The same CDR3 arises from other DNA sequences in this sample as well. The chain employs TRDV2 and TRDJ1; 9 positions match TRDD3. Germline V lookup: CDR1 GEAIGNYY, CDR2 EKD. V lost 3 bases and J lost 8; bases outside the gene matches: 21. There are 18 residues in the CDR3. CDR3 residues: CACDDIPDWGTRVDKLIF. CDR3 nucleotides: TGTGCCTGTGACGATATCCCCGACTGGGGGACGCGGGTCGACAAACTCATCTTT.

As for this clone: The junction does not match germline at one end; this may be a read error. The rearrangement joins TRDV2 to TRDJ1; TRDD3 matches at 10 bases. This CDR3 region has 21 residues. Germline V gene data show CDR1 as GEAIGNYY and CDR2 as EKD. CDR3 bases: TGTGCCTGTGGCACCGTTTCTTATACTGGGGGATCCCCTAAGTACACCGATAAACTCATCTTT. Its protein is CACGTVSYTGGSPKYTDKLIF.

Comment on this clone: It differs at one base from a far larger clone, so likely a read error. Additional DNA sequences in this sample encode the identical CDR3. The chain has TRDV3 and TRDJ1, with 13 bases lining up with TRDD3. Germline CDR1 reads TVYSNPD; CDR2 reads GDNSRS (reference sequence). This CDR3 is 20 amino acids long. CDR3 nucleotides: TGTGCCTTTTCCCGTCTTGGACTAGACTGGGGGATACGCGGGGGCGATAAACTCATTTTT. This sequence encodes CAFSRLGLDWGIRGGDKLIF.